This section outlines one T cell receptor beta chain sequence together with its context. This clonotype was seen many times. The antigen it binds to is not known. One base away there is no much larger clone; base qualities are not given. This sample was taken from a study of T cells in Graves' hyperthyroidism and ophthalmopathy (dated by TCRdb to the late 2010s). Some background on the complete study: A discovery cohort of about 100 patients, roughly 40 with Graves' ophthalmopathy and approximately 57 with stable Graves' hyperthyroidism, was used to find distinguishing TCR V-J signatures. The study also compared thyroid tissue and blood T-cell repertoires from roughly 6 Graves' hyperthyroidism patients. The 90 or so discovery patients were randomly split 7:3 into training and test sets. TCR Vbeta CDR3 sequencing of fewer than 150 peripheral blood samples (over 40 ophthalmopathy, 75 to 80 hyperthyroidism and approximately 17 progressor patients) is reported in the paper. Whether ophthalmopathy could be predicted prospectively was tested in an independent validation cohort made up of roughly 19 hyperthyroidism patients plus 17 patients who later progressed to ophthalmopathy. After sampling, hyperthyroidism patients received methimazole starting at 30 mg daily, and ophthalmopathy patients received high-dose intravenous methylprednisolone. Beyond this particular receptor, the publication reports: Most expanded thyroid clonotypes (frequency above 0.001) were also detected in blood, suggesting blood repertoires may reflect thyroid immune responses. Sample size was not statistically predetermined, and investigators were not blinded to group allocation. During validation, the model predicted progression to ophthalmopathy a median of roughly 7.1 months ahead of onset, with approximately 70% sensitivity and 72% to 80% specificity. A model built on a 13 V-J signature distinguished ophthalmopathy from stable hyperthyroidism, reaching approximately 89% sensitivity and approximately 83% specificity in cross-validation and 80%/75% in testing.

Exclusion was applied to patients with uncontrolled infections, other autoimmune diseases, pregnancy or lactation. Diagnoses were based on clinical symptoms, serum thyroxine and TRAb, thyroid ultrasound and orbital computed tomography. Total RNA was extracted with Trizol reagent, and quality was checked on an Agilent 2100 Bioanalyzer. Including cysteine and phenylalanine, the CDR3 has 16 amino acids. The read is trimmed to its CDR3 DNA, 48 bases read in frame from base 1. V and J are trimmed by 7 bases and 1 base, and the gene matches miss 8 bases of the junction. TCR beta CDR3 regions were amplified from RNA transcripts. The first round of RT-PCR for the TCR CDR3 was performed with the HTBI primer set and the Qiagen OneStep RT-PCR kit. Libraries were constructed in a second round of multiplex PCR, after which size selection and purification were carried out. Paired-end sequencing of the libraries was performed with 100 bp reads on an Illumina HiSeq2000. The original methods were these. SOAPnuke was used to process the raw data, removing reads that contained adapters or uncalled bases, had a mean Phred below 15, or lacked an exact match to the constant primer or identifier. COPE v1.2.5 was used to merge high-quality paired reads, and clonotypes were defined as unique nucleotide sequences. MiTCR v1.1 was used to align the clonotypes against IMGT TRBV, TRBD and TRBJ reference segments. Analysis was restricted to V-J combinations with a frequency above 0.0001, which covered about 99% of repertoires. The TCS score was defined as F50 (clonal expansion) divided by E x V (chaos), with BLOSUM62-based TCRdist calculated between CDR3 peptides within each V-J. Welch's t-statistics and random forest reduced 450 to 600 V-J features to roughly 13, which were used in a naive Bayes classifier (R e1071). The similarity between thyroid and blood repertoires was quantified using the Morisita-Horn index. The public reads were run again by TCRdb, first through fastp at Q25 and then through MiXCR, and only productive beta chains were kept. Rows with a matching CDR3 protein are joined into one entry that keeps the most common DNA and genes. The V and J calls and clone size come from TCRdb's table, not from the authors' own analysis. Here the sample has over 500,000 distinct CDR3 sequences; roughly 45% occur a single time. The ten largest clones add up to approximately 44% of the sample.

The rearranged segments are TRBV12-3 or TRBV12-4 and TRBJ1-1; 11 central bases correspond to TRBD1. Sequenced input: peripheral blood or thyroid tissue (not recorded which). The source of this sequence is an adult woman with Graves' disease, either hyperthyroidism or ophthalmopathy (not recorded which). CDR3 protein: CASNLGTGGRNTEAFF. The bases are TGTGCCAGCAACCTTGGGACAGGGGGTAGGAACACTGAAGCTTTCTTT.